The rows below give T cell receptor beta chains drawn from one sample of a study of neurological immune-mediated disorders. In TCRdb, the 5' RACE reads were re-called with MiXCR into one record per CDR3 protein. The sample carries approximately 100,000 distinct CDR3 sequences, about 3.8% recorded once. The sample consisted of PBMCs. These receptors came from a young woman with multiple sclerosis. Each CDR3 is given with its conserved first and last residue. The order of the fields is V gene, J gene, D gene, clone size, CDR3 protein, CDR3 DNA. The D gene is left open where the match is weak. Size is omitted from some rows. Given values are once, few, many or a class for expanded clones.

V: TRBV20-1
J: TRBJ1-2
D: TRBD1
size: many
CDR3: CSATDQNRGLFGYTF
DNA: TGCAGTGCCACCGACCAGAACAGGGGGTTGTTTGGCTACACCTTC

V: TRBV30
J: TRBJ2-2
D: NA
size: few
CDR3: CAWSAGQLNTGELFF
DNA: TGTGCCTGGAGTGCAGGACAGCTGAACACCGGGGAGCTGTTTTTT

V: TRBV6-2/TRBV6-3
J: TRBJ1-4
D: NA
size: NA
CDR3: CASSYLYNEKLFF
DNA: TGTGCCAGCAGTTACCTCTATAATGAAAAACTGTTTTTT

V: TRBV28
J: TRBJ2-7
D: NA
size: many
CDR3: CASSSPSSGRGYEQYF
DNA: TGTGCCAGCAGTTCCCCATCTTCCGGGAGAGGCTACGAGCAGTACTTC

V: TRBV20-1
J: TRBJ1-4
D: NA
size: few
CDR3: CSARDSSTANEKLFF
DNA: TGCAGTGCTAGAGATTCATCGACTGCTAATGAAAAACTGTTTTTT

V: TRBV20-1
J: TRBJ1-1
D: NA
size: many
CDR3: CSASFLYTEAFF
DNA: TGCAGTGCCTCCTTCCTGTACACTGAAGCTTTCTTT

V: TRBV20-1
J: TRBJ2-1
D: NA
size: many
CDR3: CSARDGGSHEQFF
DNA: TGCAGTGCTAGGGATGGGGGGTCGCATGAGCAGTTCTTC

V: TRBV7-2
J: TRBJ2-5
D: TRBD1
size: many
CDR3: CASSLNRGETQYF
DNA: TGTGCCAGCAGCTTAAACAGGGGGGAGACCCAGTACTTC

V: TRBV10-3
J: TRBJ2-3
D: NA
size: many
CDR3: CAISESLGYSTDTQYF
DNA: TGTGCCATCAGTGAGTCTTTAGGTTATAGCACAGATACGCAGTATTTT

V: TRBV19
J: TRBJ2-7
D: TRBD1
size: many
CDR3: CASSRTGGYEQYF
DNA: TGTGCCAGTAGTAGGACAGGTGGCTACGAGCAGTACTTC

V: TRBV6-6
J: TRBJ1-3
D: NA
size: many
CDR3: CASNLENTIYF
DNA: TGTGCCAGCAATTTAGAAAACACCATATATTTT

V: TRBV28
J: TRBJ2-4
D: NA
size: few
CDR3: CASSLRTVNIQYF
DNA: TGTGCCAGCAGTCTGAGGACAGTAAACATTCAGTACTTC

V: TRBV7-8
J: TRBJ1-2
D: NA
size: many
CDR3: CASSLRPGANYGYTF
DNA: TGTGCCAGCAGCTTACGGCCGGGAGCTAACTATGGCTACACCTTC

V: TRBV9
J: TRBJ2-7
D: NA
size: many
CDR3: CASSVLPGQTYEQYF
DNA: TGTGCCAGCAGCGTACTCCCCGGGCAAACCTACGAGCAGTACTTC

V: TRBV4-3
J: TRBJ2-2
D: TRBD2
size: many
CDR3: CASSHSAGGTGELFF
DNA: TGCGCCAGCAGCCACTCCGCGGGGGGGACCGGGGAGCTGTTTTTT

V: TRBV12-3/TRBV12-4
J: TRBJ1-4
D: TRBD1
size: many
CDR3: CASSLQGGVDEKLFF
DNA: TGTGCCAGCAGTTTACAGGGGGGAGTAGATGAAAAACTGTTTTTT

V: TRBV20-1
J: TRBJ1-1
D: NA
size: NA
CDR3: CSARRQQNTEAFF
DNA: TGCAGTGCTAGGAGACAGCAGAACACTGAAGCTTTCTTT

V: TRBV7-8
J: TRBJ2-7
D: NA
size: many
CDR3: CASCLAGKPYEQYF
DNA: TGTGCCAGCTGTCTGGCCGGCAAGCCCTACGAGCAGTACTTC

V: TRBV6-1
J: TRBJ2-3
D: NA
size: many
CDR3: CASSFGVQLDTQYF
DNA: TGTGCCAGCAGTTTCGGGGTTCAATTAGATACGCAGTATTTT

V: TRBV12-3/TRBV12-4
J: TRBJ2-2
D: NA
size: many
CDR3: CAITGGPGELFF
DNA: TGTGCCATCACCGGGGGGCCCGGGGAGCTGTTTTTT

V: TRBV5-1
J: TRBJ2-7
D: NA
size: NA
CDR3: CASSFGNGYGYEQYF
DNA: TGCGCCAGCAGCTTCGGAAATGGATACGGGTACGAGCAGTACTTC

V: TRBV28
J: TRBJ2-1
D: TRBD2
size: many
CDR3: CASSLGGSGRGYNEQFF
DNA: TGTGCCAGCAGTTTAGGCGGTAGCGGGAGGGGATACAATGAGCAGTTCTTC

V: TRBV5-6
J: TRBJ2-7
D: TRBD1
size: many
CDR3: CASSEDRATYEQYF
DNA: TGTGCCAGCAGCGAGGACAGGGCGACCTACGAGCAGTACTTC

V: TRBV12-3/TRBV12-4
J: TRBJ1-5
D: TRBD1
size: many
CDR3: CASSFETGGGNQPQHF
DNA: TGTGCCAGCAGTTTCGAGACAGGGGGGGGCAATCAGCCCCAGCATTTT

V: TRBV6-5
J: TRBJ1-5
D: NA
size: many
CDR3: CASSYSSGEDQPQHF
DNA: TGTGCCAGCAGTTACTCGAGTGGGGAAGATCAGCCCCAGCATTTT

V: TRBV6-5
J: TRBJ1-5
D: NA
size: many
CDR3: CASSYSTNSNQPQHF
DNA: TGTGCCAGCAGTTACTCGACAAATAGCAATCAGCCCCAGCATTTT

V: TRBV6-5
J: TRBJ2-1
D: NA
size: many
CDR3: CASSYGQEQFF
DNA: TGTGCCAGCAGTTACGGGCAGGAGCAGTTCTTC

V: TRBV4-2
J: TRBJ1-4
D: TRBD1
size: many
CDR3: CASSQAPGQGDEKLFF
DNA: TGTGCCAGCAGCCAAGCACCGGGACAGGGTGATGAAAAACTGTTTTTT

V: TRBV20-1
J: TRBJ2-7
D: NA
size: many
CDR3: CSARDPGLSVSYEQYF
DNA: TGCAGTGCTAGAGATCCTGGGCTTTCGGTCTCCTACGAGCAGTACTTC

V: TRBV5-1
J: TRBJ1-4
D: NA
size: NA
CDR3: CASSLIQGGPNEKLFF
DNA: TGCGCCAGCAGCTTGATTCAAGGGGGTCCCAATGAAAAACTGTTTTTT

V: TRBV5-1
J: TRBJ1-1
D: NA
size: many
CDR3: CASSFRSGDTEAFF
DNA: TGCGCCAGCAGCTTTCGGAGCGGGGACACTGAAGCTTTCTTT

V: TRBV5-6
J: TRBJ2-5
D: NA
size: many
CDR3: CASGGSTGETQYF
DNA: TGTGCCAGCGGGGGATCTACCGGAGAGACCCAGTACTTC

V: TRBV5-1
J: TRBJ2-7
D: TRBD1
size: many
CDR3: CASSLAAGGDGEQYF
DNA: TGCGCCAGCAGCTTGGCGGCAGGGGGTGACGGCGAGCAGTACTTC

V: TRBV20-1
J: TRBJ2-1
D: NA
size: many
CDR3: CSAIRSASYNEQFF
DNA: TGCAGTGCTATCCGCTCGGCGAGCTACAATGAGCAGTTCTTC

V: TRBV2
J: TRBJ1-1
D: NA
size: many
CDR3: CASSEAGRGHHTEAFF
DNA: TGTGCCAGCAGTGAAGCCGGGCGAGGACACCACACTGAAGCTTTCTTT

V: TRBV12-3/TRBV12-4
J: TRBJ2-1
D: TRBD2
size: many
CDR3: CASSLFFSGGNEQFF
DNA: TGTGCCAGCAGTTTATTTTTTAGCGGGGGTAATGAGCAGTTCTTC

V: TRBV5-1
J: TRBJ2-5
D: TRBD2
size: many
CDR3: CASSSALAAQETQYF
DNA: TGCGCCAGCAGCTCCGCTCTAGCGGCCCAAGAGACCCAGTACTTC

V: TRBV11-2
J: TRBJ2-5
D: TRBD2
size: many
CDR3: CASSPSGGRGETQYF
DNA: TGTGCCAGCAGCCCTAGCGGGGGGCGCGGAGAGACCCAGTACTTC

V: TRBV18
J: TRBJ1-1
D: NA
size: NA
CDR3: CASSALHENTEAFF
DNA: TGTGCCAGCTCAGCGCTACATGAGAACACTGAAGCTTTCTTT

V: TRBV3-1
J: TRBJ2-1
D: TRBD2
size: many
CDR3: CASSQFGLAGAYNEQFF
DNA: TGTGCCAGCAGCCAATTCGGTCTAGCGGGGGCATACAATGAGCAGTTCTTC

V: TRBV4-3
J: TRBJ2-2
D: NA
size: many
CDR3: CASSQGGTGELFF
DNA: TGCGCCAGCAGCCAAGGGGGCACCGGGGAGCTGTTTTTT

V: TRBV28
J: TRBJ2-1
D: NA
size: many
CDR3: CASMPGLNNEQFF
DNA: TGTGCCAGTATGCCGGGGTTAAACAATGAGCAGTTCTTC

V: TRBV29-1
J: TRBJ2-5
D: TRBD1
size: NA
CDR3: CSVQGQGAQETQYF
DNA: TGCAGCGTCCAAGGACAGGGGGCCCAAGAGACCCAGTACTTC

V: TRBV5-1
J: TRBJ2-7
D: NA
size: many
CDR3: CASSYRTATYEQYF
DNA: TGCGCCAGCAGCTACCGGACCGCTACCTACGAGCAGTACTTC

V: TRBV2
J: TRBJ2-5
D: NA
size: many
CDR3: CASSDLGLVEGTQYF
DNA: TGTGCCAGCAGTGATCTAGGCCTAGTCGAGGGGACCCAGTACTTC

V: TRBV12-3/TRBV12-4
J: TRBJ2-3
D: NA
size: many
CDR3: CASSLGGAEGTQYF
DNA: TGTGCCAGCAGTTTAGGAGGGGCTGAGGGTACGCAGTATTTT

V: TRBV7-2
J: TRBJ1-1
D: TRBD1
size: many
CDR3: CASSRGTGLTEAFF
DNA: TGTGCCAGCAGCCGGGGGACAGGGTTGACTGAAGCTTTCTTT

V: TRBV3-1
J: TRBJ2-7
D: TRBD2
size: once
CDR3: CASSLLAGGYEQYF
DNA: TGTGCCAGCAGCCTGCTAGCGGGGGGCTACGAGCAGTACTTC

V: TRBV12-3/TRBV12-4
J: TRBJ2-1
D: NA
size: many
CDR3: CASSFGGYLRGQFF
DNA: TGTGCCAGCAGTTTTGGGGGCTACCTACGCGGGCAGTTCTTC

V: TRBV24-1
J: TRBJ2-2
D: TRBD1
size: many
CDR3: CATSSGQLNTGELFF
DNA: TGTGCCACCAGTTCGGGACAGCTGAACACCGGGGAGCTGTTTTTT

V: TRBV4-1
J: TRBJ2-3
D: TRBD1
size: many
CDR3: CASSHGTGGGTDTQYF
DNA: TGCGCCAGCAGCCACGGGACAGGGGGCGGCACAGATACGCAGTATTTT

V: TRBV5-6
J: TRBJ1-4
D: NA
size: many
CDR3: CASRGSNEKLFF
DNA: TGTGCCAGTAGGGGATCAAATGAAAAACTGTTTTTT

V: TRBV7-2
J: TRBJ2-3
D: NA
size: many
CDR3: CASSLPTDTQYF
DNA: TGTGCCAGCAGCCTGCCCACAGATACGCAGTATTTT

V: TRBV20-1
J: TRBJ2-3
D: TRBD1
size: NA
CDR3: CSARDSSTDTQYF
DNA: TGCAGTGCCCGGGACAGTAGCACAGATACGCAGTATTTT

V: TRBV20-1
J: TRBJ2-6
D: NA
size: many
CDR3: CSAREGSGANVLTF
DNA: TGCAGTGCTAGAGAGGGTTCTGGGGCCAACGTCCTGACTTTC

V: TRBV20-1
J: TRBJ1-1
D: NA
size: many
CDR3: CSARVGGLNTEAFF
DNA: TGCAGTGCTAGAGTGGGGGGACTTAACACTGAAGCTTTCTTT

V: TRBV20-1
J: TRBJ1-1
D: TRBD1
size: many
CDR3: CSATTDREEINTEAFF
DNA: TGCAGTGCTACAACAGACAGGGAGGAGATTAACACTGAAGCTTTCTTT

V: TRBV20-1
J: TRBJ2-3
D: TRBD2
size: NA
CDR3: CSARDSSGRATDTQYF
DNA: TGCAGTGCTAGAGACTCTAGCGGGAGGGCCACAGATACGCAGTATTTT

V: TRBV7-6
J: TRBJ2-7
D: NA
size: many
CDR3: CASSSLSSEQYF
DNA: TGTGCCAGCAGCTCTCTGTCCTCCGAGCAGTACTTC